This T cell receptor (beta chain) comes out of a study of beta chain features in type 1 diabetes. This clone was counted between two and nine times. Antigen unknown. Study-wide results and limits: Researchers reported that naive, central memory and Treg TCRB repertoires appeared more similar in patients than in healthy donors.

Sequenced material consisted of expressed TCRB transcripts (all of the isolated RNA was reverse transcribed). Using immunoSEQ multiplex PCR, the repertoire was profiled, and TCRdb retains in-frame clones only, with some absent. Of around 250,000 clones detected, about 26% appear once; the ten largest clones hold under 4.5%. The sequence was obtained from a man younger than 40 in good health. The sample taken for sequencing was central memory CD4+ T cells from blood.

CDR3 nucleotide sequence: TGTGCCAGCAGGGCAGGGGGCGTGAGCTATGGCTACACCTTC. It translates to CASRAGGVSYGYTF. The chain combines TRBV28 with TRBJ1-2; 8 bases are a match to TRBD1. The CDR3 has 14 amino acids. In germline, CDR1 is MDHEN, CDR2 SYDVKM. V dropped 6 bases and J dropped 4; count of bases not matched to a gene: 7.